The clone carrying this T cell receptor beta chain was observed many times. This record comes from a study of T cells after yellow fever vaccination. One entry per CDR3 protein results from TCRdb running MiXCR on the 5' RACE reads. Of about 160,000 distinct CDR3 sequences listed, around 7.3% are singletons. Germline trimming cut 3 bases from V and 1 base from J; bases unmatched to any gene: 4. CDR1 is SGHRS and CDR2 is YFSETQ in the germline V gene. CDR3 length equals 15 residues. The sequencing used CD4+ T cells sorted from PBMCs, collected 5 days after the first yellow fever vaccination. The TCR sequence derives from a man younger than 30 who received the YFV17D yellow fever vaccine. The rearrangement links TRBV5-1 to TRBJ1-3; 7 bases align to TRBD1. The chain's CDR3 is CASSSGTASGNTIYF. The CDR3 region has the DNA TGCGCCAGCAGCTCCGGGACAGCTTCTGGAAACACCATATATTTT.